The next 26 T cell receptor beta chains were all read from a single sample in a study of blood T cell repertoires in COVID-19. TCRdb keeps only in-frame clones here, not all; method: immunoSEQ multiplex PCR. The profile covers approximately 280,000 clones, with roughly 91% appearing a single time and about 4.6% taken by the ten largest. The sample comprised peripheral blood. The receptors derive from a man in his forties with acute or convalescent COVID-19.

The V call is TRBV28, the J call TRBJ1-2, with D possibly being TRBD1 (6 bases). The CDR3 spans 15 residues. The germline V gene encodes CDR1 MDHEN and CDR2 SYDVKM. Trimming took 1 base from V and 6 from J, leaving 15 bases between them. CDR3 sequence: CASSLSNRVNDGYTF. In nucleotides, the CDR3 is TGTGCCAGCAGTTTATCGAACAGGGTAAATGATGGCTACACCTTC.

The DNA of the CDR3 is TGTGCCAGCAGTTATATGGGCTTAGGGGCCAACGTCCTGACTTTC. It yields the protein CASSYMGLGANVLTF. The V and J genes are TRBV6-5 and TRBJ2-6; no reliable D call. Looked up from germline, CDR1 is MNHEY and CDR2 is SVGAGI. The germline V and J ends were trimmed by 3 bases and 4 bases, with 10 bases remaining between them. The CDR3 covers 15 residues.

The V call is TRBV24-1, the J call TRBJ2-1; D ambiguous. This CDR3 is 13 amino acids long. CDR1 and CDR2 (germline): KGHDR, SFDVKD. Trimming took 6 bases from V and 2 from J, leaving 7 bases between them. The CDR3 spells CATSRAAYNEQFF. The CDR3 coding sequence is TGTGCCACCAGTCGCGCCGCCTACAATGAGCAGTTCTTC.

The V call is TRBV2, the J call TRBJ2-1; 10 bases line up with TRBD1. CDR1 and CDR2 from the germline V gene are SNHLY and FYNNEI. V was clipped by 3 bases and J by 12 bases; unmatched bases: 5. The CDR3 is 13 amino acids. CDR3 protein: CASSETGGAVQFF. The CDR3 nucleotides are TGTGCCAGCAGTGAGACAGGGGGCGCAGTGCAGTTCTTC.

This clone was seen just once. The rearrangement links TRBV19 to TRBJ1-5, with TRBD1 identical over 8 bases. CDR3 length: 13 amino acids. Germline V gene data show CDR1 as LNHDA and CDR2 as SQIVND (reference sequence). After removal of 7 bases from V and 4 bases from J, the junction contained 3 bases not matched to a gene. CDR3 loop: CASNGQGNQPQHF. The CDR3 DNA reads TGTGCCAGTAACGGACAGGGAAATCAGCCCCAGCATTTT.

The chain is built from TRBV12-3 or TRBV12-4 and TRBJ2-7, with a weak D call TRBD1 (6 bases). CDR3 length: 12 amino acids. Trimming left V 2 bases short and J 6 bases short, with 8 bases between. The CDR3 nucleotides are TGTGCCAGCAGTTTACAGGGGAGCGAGCAGTACTTC. Translated, it gives CASSLQGSEQYF.

On this clone: Other DNA sequences in this sample translate to the same CDR3. DNA of the CDR3: TGCGCCAGCAGCTTGGGGCTAGCGGGGAGCACAGATACGCAGTATTTT. It codes for CASSLGLAGSTDTQYF. The V call is TRBV5-1, the J call TRBJ2-3; 9 bases map to TRBD2. The trim removed 0 bases at V and 0 bases at J, leaving 2 bases unmatched. The CDR3 is 16 amino acids. CDR1 and CDR2 (germline): SGHRS, YFSETQ.

The chain links TRBV9 to TRBJ1-1; 12 positions match TRBD1. The germline V gene encodes CDR1 SGDLS and CDR2 YYNGEE. The CDR3 is 16 amino acids. V was pared by 0 bases and J by 3 bases, with 3 bases of the junction left unmatched. For the CDR3, the DNA is TGTGCCAGCAGCGTAGGAGGGACAGGGGGCTACACTGAAGCTTTCTTT. Translating gives CASSVGGTGGYTEAFF.

V and J are TRBV6-5 and TRBJ1-2; no firm D call. CDR1 is MNHEY and CDR2 is SVGAGI in the germline V gene. The CDR3 totals 12 residues. Trimming stripped 4 bases from V and 4 bases from J, with 7 bases between. The CDR3 here is CASSFEGYGYTF. The CDR3 DNA follows: TGTGCCAGCAGTTTTGAGGGCTATGGCTACACCTTC.

The gene calls are TRBV5-4 and TRBJ2-7, with TRBD2 matching over 10 bases. Germline trimming cut 1 base from V and 6 bases from J; bases unmatched to any gene: 7. Germline CDR1 SGHNT, CDR2 YYREEE (reference sequence). The CDR3 has 15 residues. In nucleotides, the CDR3 is TGTGCCAGCAGCTTGCGCTCTAGCGGGGGTGGCGAGCAGTACTTC. Its protein product is CASSLRSSGGGEQYF.

This rearrangement joins TRBV7-3 to TRBJ2-1; D is possibly TRBD1 (6 bases). Between the trimmed V and J ends, which lost 5 bases and 9 bases, there was a span of 14 bases. From germline, CDR1 is SGHTA and CDR2 FQGTGA. This CDR3 comprises 13 residues. The CDR3 bases are TGTGCCAGCAGCCCCGACAGGTTCGCTGAGCAGTTCTTC. Translating gives CASSPDRFAEQFF.

This chain uses TRBV7-2 with TRBJ1-1, with no clear D. The germline CDR1 and CDR2 sequences are SGHTA and FQGNSA. V was clipped by 7 bases and J by 7 bases, with 16 bases between them. The CDR3 contains 13 residues. In DNA, the CDR3 is TGTGCCAGCACCTTCTTTCGTCCGGGTGAAGCTTTCTTT. The encoded protein is CASTFFRPGEAFF.

The chain combines TRBV5-4 with TRBJ1-4, with 8 bases aligning to TRBD1. CDR1 and CDR2 (germline): SGHNT, YYREEE (reference sequence). Trimming at V came to 0 bases and at J to 5 bases, leaving 0 bases not matched to a gene. This CDR3 is 14 amino acids long. CDR3 sequence: CASSLDRGNEKLFF. The CDR3 nucleotides are TGTGCCAGCAGCTTGGACAGGGGGAATGAAAAACTGTTTTTT.

This chain uses TRBV2 with TRBJ2-2; a possible D gene is TRBD1 (6 bases). Germline V CDR1 and CDR2: SNHLY, FYNNEI. V was cut by 4 bases and J by 1 base, with 16 bases left in between. The CDR3 is 17 amino acids. As DNA, the CDR3 is TGTGCCAGCAGTGGATCCCCCGGGACACTGAACACCGGGGAGCTGTTTTTT. This translates into CASSGSPGTLNTGELFF.

The gene calls are TRBV5-8 and TRBJ2-7, with 12 bases matching TRBD2. Germline values: CDR1 SGHTS, CDR2 YDEGEE. The CDR3 runs 17 residues. Unmatched junction bases numbered 8, after V lost 3 bases and J lost 1 base. The CDR3 loop is CASSSWRTSGASYEQYF. The CDR3 bases are TGTGCCAGCAGCTCCTGGCGGACTAGCGGGGCGTCCTACGAGCAGTACTTC.

The chain is built from TRBV2 and TRBJ1-6; D not resolved. V was clipped by 0 bases and J by 5 bases, with 17 bases between them. The germline gives CDR1 SNHLY, CDR2 FYNNEI. CDR3 length: 18 residues. The CDR3 nucleotides are TGTGCCAGCAGTGAAGCGGAGAGTTTTGGATTTAATAATTCACCCCTCCACTTT. Its translation is CASSEAESFGFNNSPLHF.

This clone has more than one count but fewer than ten. At the DNA level, this CDR3 is encoded by other sequences in the same sample as well. This chain uses TRBV6-5 with TRBJ2-7; D is perhaps TRBD1 (6 bases). This CDR3 is 13 amino acids long. CDR1 MNHEY and CDR2 SVGAGI come from the germline V gene. V was cut by 6 bases and J by 3 bases, with 12 bases left in between. The CDR3 bases are TGTGCCAGCAGACCGACAGGTTTCTACGAGCAGTACTTC. Its protein is CASRPTGFYEQYF.

This chain uses TRBV6-5 with TRBJ1-1, with D hard to call. CDR1 MNHEY and CDR2 SVGAGI come from the germline V gene. V lost 4 bases to trimming and J lost 5 bases, with 5 bases between them. This CDR3 has 11 residues. The CDR3 loop is CASSSPTEAFF. CDR3 nucleotides: TGTGCCAGCAGTTCCCCAACTGAAGCTTTCTTT.

The rearrangement joins TRBV10-1 to TRBJ1-3; a weak D match, TRBD1 (6 bases). Germline CDR1 and CDR2: WNHNN and SYGVQD (reference sequence). This CDR3 has 15 amino acids. V lost 0 bases to trimming and J lost 7 bases, with 13 bases between them. CDR3 in amino acids: CASSESTGPWNTIYF. CDR3 in DNA: TGCGCCAGCAGTGAGTCGACAGGACCGTGGAACACCATATATTTT.

The chain carries TRBV7-9 and TRBJ2-3; the match to TRBD1 covers 7 bases. Germline V lookup: CDR1 SEHNR, CDR2 FQNEAQ (reference sequence). This CDR3 contains 15 residues. With V trimmed by 2 bases and J by 6 bases, 8 bases remained unmatched. The CDR3 DNA reads TGTGCCAGCAGCTTAAAAACAGGGGTTCAGGATACGCAGTATTTT. Its protein is CASSLKTGVQDTQYF.

The V gene is TRBV6-6, the J gene TRBJ2-1; 7 bases match TRBD2. CDR3 size: 15 residues. V was clipped by 4 bases and J by 8 bases; unmatched bases: 11. Looked up from germline, CDR1 is MNHNY and CDR2 is SVGAGI (reference sequence). The CDR3 nucleotides read TGTGCCAGCAGTTGGGGGGGAGCCCCTGGGGATGAGCAGTTCTTC. Translation gives CASSWGGAPGDEQFF.

The rearrangement uses TRBV9 and TRBJ2-1, with D hard to call. This CDR3 has 16 amino acids. The ends were cut back, 4 bases at V and 7 bases at J, with 21 bases in the middle. Per the germline V gene, CDR1 is SGDLS and CDR2 is YYNGEE. The CDR3 reads CASSPTVFRVGNEQFF. Here the CDR3 DNA reads TGTGCCAGCAGCCCGACGGTCTTTCGAGTCGGGAATGAGCAGTTCTTC.

V usage is TRBV28 and J usage is TRBJ2-1, with D perhaps matching TRBD2 (6 bases). The CDR3 is 13 amino acids. V gave up 2 bases and J gave up 9 bases, with 11 bases separating them. Germline values: CDR1 MDHEN, CDR2 SYDVKM. In DNA, the CDR3 is TGTGCCAGCAGTTTAGGGACTCGTCCTGAGCAGTTCTTC. This translates into CASSLGTRPEQFF.

The J gene is TRBJ2-7, the V gene TRBV6-2 or TRBV6-3, with a tentative D call TRBD1 (5 bases). Germline CDR1 MNHEY, CDR2 SVGEGT. This CDR3 has 16 residues. Trimming stripped 5 bases from V and 3 bases from J, with 20 bases between. The CDR3 loop is CASSETAFSALYEQYF. The CDR3 DNA sequence: TGTGCCAGCAGTGAGACAGCTTTCTCTGCCCTCTACGAGCAGTACTTC.

The CDR3: CATSDPGQGDYGYTF. CDR3 nucleotides: TGTGCCACCAGTGATCCTGGACAGGGGGACTATGGCTACACCTTC. The chain couples TRBV24-1 to TRBJ1-2; 10 positions match TRBD1. Trimming cost V 3 bases and J 3 bases; bases outside gene matches: 3. Germline V gene sequence: CDR1 KGHDR, CDR2 SFDVKD. CDR3 length: 15 amino acids.

This clone was picked up one time. The gene calls are TRBV7-8 and TRBJ2-1, with TRBD1 identical over 7 bases. The CDR3 is 17 residues long. V dropped 3 bases and J dropped 0; count of bases not matched to a gene: 8. From germline, CDR1 is SGHVS and CDR2 FQNEAQ. In DNA form, the CDR3 reads TGTGCCAGCAGCTTTTCGACAGGGATAAGCTCCTACAATGAGCAGTTCTTC. It yields the protein CASSFSTGISSYNEQFF.